This T cell receptor (beta chain) was sequenced in a study of cytomegalovirus exposure and HLA in healthy donors. Study as a whole: The early release's HLA-typed donors yielded some 85 million unique TCRs. General study points: Accounts indicate the classifier identified cytomegalovirus status with strong specificity and sensitivity.

Comment on this clone: Its matching antigen is unknown.

The primer mix had 60 Vbeta and 13 Jbeta primers. Here immunoSEQ multiplex PCR was the method, and the copy in TCRdb shows in-frame clones only, minus some. The data contain around 150,000 clones, about two thirds of them singletons. The CDR3 contains 16 residues. Germline lookup yields CDR1 LGHNA and CDR2 YNFKEQ. V shed 5 bases and J 5 bases; nucleotides not matched to a gene: 8. The donors comprised healthy bone marrow donors. The J gene is TRBJ2-1, the V gene TRBV4-2, with TRBD2 identical over 11 bases. This sequence originates from a woman aged 25 to 39 in good health and CMV-seronegative. Sequencing was done on a sample of PBMCs. The CDR3 DNA sequence: TGTGCCAGCAGCTACCCTCTAGCGGGAGGCCACAATGAGCAGTTCTTC. Residues: CASSYPLAGGHNEQFF.